The present entry profiles one TCR beta chain with its context. The antigen is not known. The data are from a study of T cell responses to AZD1222 COVID-19 vaccine. V was pared by 4 bases and J by 4 bases, with 13 bases of the junction left unmatched. The CDR3 length is 16 residues. Germline assignment: CDR1 SEHNR and CDR2 FQNEAQ (reference sequence). The protocol was immunoSEQ multiplex PCR, while the TCRdb copy is restricted to in-frame clones and leaves out a portion. The table includes 75,000 to 100,000 clones, 70% to 90% detected once. Study results and limitations: Sampled repertoires all dated from after the peak T cell response. Clonal diversity was possibly underestimated; the donors were predominantly white British and more often female. Just 5 or 6 AZD1222 recipients tested seropositive at baseline.

The TCR comes from an adult in good health. V and J are TRBV7-9 and TRBJ2-7, with 7 bases that match TRBD1. The material was peripheral blood, obtained on day 0 of AZD1222 vaccination. The CDR3 is CASSYTTGVMAYEQYF. The CDR3 DNA sequence: TGTGCCAGCAGCTACACTACAGGGGTAATGGCGTACGAGCAGTACTTC.